The rows below give T cell receptor beta chains drawn from one sample of a study of T cell responses to AZD1222 COVID-19 vaccine. Sequencing was performed with immunoSEQ multiplex PCR; in TCRdb, only in-frame clones are kept and a portion is missing. Here the sample spans more than 100,000 clones, about 90% being singletons. Sequenced material: peripheral blood, taken on day 0 of AZD1222 vaccination. The receptors derive from an adult in good health. The CDR3 runs from the conserved cysteine through the conserved F or W. D genes are given only for firm matches. Clone size is shown for a subset of rows, as once, few, many or a class of expanded clone.

TRBV19,15,TRBJ2-2,NA,NA,TGTGCCAGTCGAAGGCGTAGGGAGGCCACCGGGGAGCTGTTTTTT,CASRRRREATGELFF
TRBV6-5,14,TRBJ1-5,NA,NA,TGTGCCAGAACTGCCGGGAACGTATATCAGCCCCAGCATTTT,CARTAGNVYQPQHF
TRBV7-9,14,TRBJ1-4,NA,NA,TGTGCCAGCAGCTTAAACAGGGAGGGTGAAAAACTGTTTTTT,CASSLNREGEKLFF
TRBV5-4,12,TRBJ1-6,NA,once,TGTGCCAGCAGCTTGTGGAATTCACCCCTCCACTTT,CASSLWNSPLHF
TRBV27,13,TRBJ1-3,NA,NA,TGTGCCAGCAGTTTATCTCCTGGAAACACCATATATTTT,CASSLSPGNTIYF
TRBV18,17,TRBJ1-6,NA,many,TGTGCCAGCTCTCGCTCCGGGACTCAGGGCGACAATTCACCCCTCCACTTT,CASSRSGTQGDNSPLHF
TRBV19,15,TRBJ2-1,TRBD2,NA,TGTGCCAGTAGTCTAGCGGGGGGCCCTTACAATGAGCAGTTCTTC,CASSLAGGPYNEQFF
TRBV28,14,TRBJ2-1,TRBD2,NA,TGTGCCAGCGGGGGACTAGCGGGAAACAATGAGCAGTTCTTC,CASGGLAGNNEQFF
TRBV24-1,14,TRBJ2-1,NA,NA,TGTGCCACCCCGGGGCCTAGCGTCCACAATGAGCAGTTCTTC,CATPGPSVHNEQFF
TRBV19,15,TRBJ2-2,TRBD2,once,TGTGCCAGTATGAAGGGAGGGGCGAACACCGGGGAGCTGTTTTTT,CASMKGGANTGELFF
TRBV30,16,TRBJ2-3,TRBD1,NA,TGTGCCTGGAGTGTACGGGGACAGGGCCTTTATGATACGCAGTATTTT,CAWSVRGQGLYDTQYF
TRBV6-6,15,TRBJ2-3,TRBD1,once,TGTGCCAGCAGTTATTCGACAGGGGGGTTGGATACGCAGTATTTT,CASSYSTGGLDTQYF
TRBV7-3,14,TRBJ1-6,TRBD1,NA,TGTGCCAGCAGCCCCGGGACAGGGTTCGACATCCTCCACTTT,CASSPGTGFDILHF
TRBV12-3/TRBV12-4,10,TRBJ2-1,TRBD2,NA,TGTGCCAGCCGGGGGGATGAGCAGTTCTTC,CASRGDEQFF
TRBV6-5,15,TRBJ1-2,TRBD1,NA,TGTGCCAGCAGTTACCAGTCAGGGGGCGGGGATGGCTACACCTTC,CASSYQSGGGDGYTF
TRBV29-1,12,TRBJ1-1,NA,NA,TGCAGCGGGGGACGGACGAACACTGAAGCTTTCTTT,CSGGRTNTEAFF
TRBV5-1,12,TRBJ1-1,NA,once,TGCGCCAGCAGCTTGGACCCCCCGACAGTCTTTTTT,CASSLDPPTVFF
TRBV7-2,15,TRBJ2-2,NA,NA,TGTGCCAGCAGCTTAGTTTTCTTAGCGTCCGGGGAGCTGTTTTTT,CASSLVFLASGELFF
TRBV29-1,13,TRBJ2-7,TRBD1,NA,TGCAGCGTTGAGGACAGGGGTGCCTACGAGCAGTACTTC,CSVEDRGAYEQYF
TRBV28,14,TRBJ2-1,TRBD1,NA,TGTGCCAGCAGCGACTTGGGACAGAACAATGAGCAGTTCTTC,CASSDLGQNNEQFF
TRBV18,14,TRBJ1-4,NA,NA,TGTGCCAGCTCACCGGTCCGGGGGTATGAAAAACTGTTTTTT,CASSPVRGYEKLFF
TRBV10-3,12,TRBJ1-6,NA,NA,TGTGCCACTAACCTAGGCAATTCACCCCTCCACTTT,CATNLGNSPLHF
TRBV9,14,TRBJ2-1,NA,NA,TGTGCCAGCAGCGTAGACCTCTCCTACAATGAGCAGTTCTTC,CASSVDLSYNEQFF
TRBV3-1/TRBV3-2,19,TRBJ1-2,TRBD1,NA,TGTGCCAGCAGCTACCTCCTTTCCGGGACAGGGGGCGGATACTATGGCTACACCTTC,CASSYLLSGTGGGYYGYTF
TRBV5-1,14,TRBJ1-1,NA,NA,TGCGCCAGCAGCCCGACTGGGGGACTAAGTGAAGCTTTCTTT,CASSPTGGLSEAFF
TRBV5-1,12,TRBJ1-2,NA,NA,TGCGCCAGCAGCTGGAGAGCGGATGGCTACACCTTC,CASSWRADGYTF
TRBV14,15,TRBJ1-1,NA,NA,TGTGCCAGCAGCCAAGGTCTTGTGCCGAACACTGAAGCTTTCTTT,CASSQGLVPNTEAFF
TRBV9,19,TRBJ2-4,TRBD1,NA,TGTGCCAGCAGCGTATCACTAGAAGGTTGGGGTAACAGGGGTAACATTCAGTACTTC,CASSVSLEGWGNRGNIQYF
TRBV6-5,16,TRBJ1-1,NA,NA,TGTGCCAGCAGTTATTCCAGAGGGGGGGCGGGCACTGAAGCTTTCTTT,CASSYSRGGAGTEAFF
TRBV16,14,TRBJ1-2,NA,NA,TGTGCCAGCAGCCAGAACAGGGAGTCCTATGGCTACACCTTC,CASSQNRESYGYTF
TRBV5-1,15,TRBJ2-3,NA,NA,TGCGCCAGCAGCGTATCCCCTGGGAATACAGATACGCAGTATTTT,CASSVSPGNTDTQYF
TRBV3-1/TRBV3-2,13,TRBJ1-2,TRBD1,NA,TGTGCCAGCAGCCCCCGGACAGGGGTTGGCTACACCTTC,CASSPRTGVGYTF
TRBV2,14,TRBJ2-7,NA,NA,TGTGCCAGCCCAGCCGCCCGGGGGACATACGAGCAGTACTTC,CASPAARGTYEQYF
TRBV5-1,13,TRBJ1-2,NA,NA,TGCGCCAGCAACGAACCCGGGACTAAAGGCTACACCTTC,CASNEPGTKGYTF
TRBV19,13,TRBJ2-1,NA,NA,TGTGCCAGTAGTATTGATAGCGGTAATGAGCAGTTCTTC,CASSIDSGNEQFF
TRBV19,15,TRBJ2-7,NA,NA,TGTGCCAGTAGTATCTATGCGGGGAGCTCCTACGAGCAGTACTTC,CASSIYAGSSYEQYF
TRBV27,14,TRBJ1-5,NA,NA,TGTGCCAGCTCCTTTAGGGGCGGGAATCAGCCCCAGCATTTT,CASSFRGGNQPQHF
TRBV19,15,TRBJ1-1,NA,NA,TGTGCCAGTAGTATAGGGTTTCGGGGACCCGGGAAAGCTTTCTTT,CASSIGFRGPGKAFF
TRBV2,15,TRBJ1-5,NA,NA,TGTGCCAGCAACTTACAGGGCAGTAAGAATCAGCCCCAGCATTTT,CASNLQGSKNQPQHF
TRBV2,11,TRBJ2-7,TRBD2,NA,TGTGCCAGCAGTGGGGGGGGCGAGCAGTACTTC,CASSGGGEQYF
TRBV27,14,TRBJ1-2,TRBD1,NA,TGTGCCAGCAGTGTAAACGGACAGGGAGGTGGCTACACCTTC,CASSVNGQGGGYTF
TRBV19,14,TRBJ2-1,TRBD1,few,TGTGCCAGTAGTATAACCCCGATACAGGGGGCGCGGTTCTTC,CASSITPIQGARFF
TRBV27,16,TRBJ2-5,NA,NA,TGTGCCAGCAGTTTGGTAGGGCGGTGGGCAAAAGAGACCCAGTACTTC,CASSLVGRWAKETQYF
TRBV19,14,TRBJ1-2,NA,few,TGTGCCAGTGGGAGAGGGGTAGGGGAAATCGGCTACACCTTC,CASGRGVGEIGYTF
TRBV19,15,TRBJ1-2,NA,NA,TGTGCCAGTAGTCCGGGCAGTGCATCTAACTATGGCTACACCTTC,CASSPGSASNYGYTF
TRBV18,15,TRBJ1-6,TRBD1,NA,TGTGCCAGCTCTGAGACAGGGGGCTATAATTCACCCCTCCACTTT,CASSETGGYNSPLHF
TRBV30,15,TRBJ1-3,NA,few,TGTGCCTGGAGTGTCAGTATCCTACGGGGAAACACCATATATTTT,CAWSVSILRGNTIYF
TRBV19,12,TRBJ1-1,TRBD1,NA,TGTGCCAGTAGGTGGGGACAGGCGGCAGCTTTCTTT,CASRWGQAAAFF
TRBV27,14,TRBJ2-7,TRBD2,once,TGTGCCAGCAGACCGAGACTAGCATACGGCGAGCAGTACTTC,CASRPRLAYGEQYF
TRBV9,14,TRBJ2-7,NA,NA,TGTGCCAGCAGCGTAGGGTCAGTCCCCTACGAGCAGTACTTC,CASSVGSVPYEQYF
TRBV5-1,16,TRBJ2-1,TRBD2,NA,TGCGCCAGCAGCGGGACTAGCGGGAGGACTAACAATGAGCAGTTCTTC,CASSGTSGRTNNEQFF
TRBV29-1,14,TRBJ2-7,NA,NA,TGCAGCGTTGGAATACAGGGTTCATCCTACGAGCAGTACTTC,CSVGIQGSSYEQYF